This T cell receptor beta chain was observed in a study of blood T cell repertoires in COVID-19. The CDR3 runs 16 residues. Per the germline V gene, CDR1 is LNHDA and CDR2 is SQIVND (reference sequence). V was cut by 7 bases and J by 0 bases, with 17 bases left in between. In the original workflow: The assay estimated nucleated cells by amplifying reference gene primers. Here immunoSEQ multiplex PCR was the method, and the copy in TCRdb shows in-frame clones only, minus some. The V and J calls and clone size come from that table; D and trimming were worked out from the DNA. There are approximately 190,000 clones in the sample; 84% occur only once, and about 20% lies in the top ten.

The sequence derives from a human donor in a cohort sampled during active COVID-19. This chain links TRBV19 with TRBJ2-3; weak D call: TRBD1 (8 bases). The sample taken for sequencing was peripheral blood. In DNA form, the CDR3 reads TGTGCCAGTACCCAGGGGGCTAGCGGTAGCACAGATACGCAGTATTTT. It specifies CASTQGASGSTDTQYF. Full variable domain (missing parts from reference TRBV19 and TRBJ2-3): DGGITQSPKYLFRKEGQNVTLSCEQNLNHDAMYWYRQDPGQGLRLIYYSQIVNDFQKGDIAEGYSVSREKKESFPLTVTSAQKNPTAFYLCASTQGASGSTDTQYFGPGTRLTVL.